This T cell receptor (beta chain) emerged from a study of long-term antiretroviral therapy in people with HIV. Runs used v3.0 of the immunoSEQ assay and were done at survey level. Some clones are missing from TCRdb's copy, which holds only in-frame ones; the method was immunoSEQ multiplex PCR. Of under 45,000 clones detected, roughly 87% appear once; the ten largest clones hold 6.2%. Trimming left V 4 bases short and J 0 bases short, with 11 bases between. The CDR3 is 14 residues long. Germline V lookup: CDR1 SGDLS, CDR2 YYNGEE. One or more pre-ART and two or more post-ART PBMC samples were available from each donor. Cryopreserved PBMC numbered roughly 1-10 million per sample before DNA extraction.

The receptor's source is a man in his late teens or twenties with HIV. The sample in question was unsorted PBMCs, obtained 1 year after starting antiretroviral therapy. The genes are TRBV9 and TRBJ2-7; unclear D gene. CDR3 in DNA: TGTGCCAGCAGCCCCGAGGCCGTCTCCTACGAGCAGTACTTC. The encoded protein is CASSPEAVSYEQYF.